Below are 10 T cell receptor beta chains sequenced from a single sample in a study of control samples from healthy donors and cancer patients. The assay was immunoSEQ multiplex PCR, and TCRdb's table has in-frame clones only and misses some. Of some 150,000 clones listed, around 94% are singletons. Sequenced: PBMCs. These TCRs come from a man aged 60 to 69 with colorectal cancer.

CDR3 nucleotides: TGTGCCAGCAGTACCACAGGGGAGACTAATGAAAAACTGTTTTTT. Translating it yields CASSTTGETNEKLFF. V is TRBV5-6 and J is TRBJ1-4; 7 nucleotides line up with TRBD1. The CDR3 runs 15 residues. Trimming cost V 5 bases and J 2 bases; bases outside gene matches: 6. From germline, CDR1 is SGHDT and CDR2 YYEEEE.

The chain has TRBV4-3 and TRBJ2-7, with D perhaps matching TRBD1 or TRBD2 (5 bases each). Trimming cost V 0 bases and J 6 bases, with 15 bases left between them. The CDR3 consists of 15 residues. Germline CDR1 and CDR2: LGHNA and YSLEER. This chain's CDR3 is CASSQDPGAGTEQYF. As DNA, the CDR3 is TGCGCCAGCAGCCAAGATCCCGGGGCAGGGACCGAGCAGTACTTC.

This clone appeared a single time. The V call is TRBV6-5, the J call TRBJ2-7; D ambiguous. This CDR3 has 14 residues. V lost 5 bases and J lost 4, with 15 bases in between. Germline CDR1 is MNHEY and CDR2 is SVGAGI. CDR3 sequence reads: CASSLDHAWYEQYF. CDR3 DNA sequence: TGTGCCAGCAGTCTCGACCACGCTTGGTACGAGCAGTACTTC.

A single count supports this clone. V usage is TRBV12-3 or TRBV12-4 and J usage is TRBJ2-5, with a weak D call TRBD2 (6 bases). Trimming removed 6 bases at V and 7 bases at J, with 12 bases between. The CDR3 extends over 12 amino acids. The CDR3 loop is CASSSGLGTQYF. The CDR3 DNA is TGTGCCAGCAGCTCGGGACTGGGGACCCAGTACTTC.

The J gene is TRBJ2-5, the V gene TRBV27; unclear D gene. This CDR3 comprises 13 residues. Germline V gene lookup returns CDR1 MNHEY and CDR2 SMNVEV (reference sequence). The V and J ends lost 4 bases and 5 bases respectively, with 11 bases between them. CDR3 sequence: CASSWNSWETQYF. In DNA, the CDR3 is TGTGCCAGCAGTTGGAACTCATGGGAGACCCAGTACTTC.

This sequence joins TRBV27 and TRBJ2-2, with 7 bases lining up with TRBD1. The CDR3 sequence is 15 residues long. Germline values: CDR1 MNHEY, CDR2 SMNVEV (reference sequence). V dropped 8 bases and J dropped 3; count of bases not matched to a gene: 9. In nucleotides, the CDR3 is TGTGCCAGCTCTCGACAGGGCGCGCACACCGGGGAGCTGTTTTTT. Translated, it gives CASSRQGAHTGELFF.

V usage is TRBV6-1 and J usage is TRBJ1-2; 10 positions agree with TRBD1. Germline V gene sequence: CDR1 MNHNS, CDR2 SASEGT. CDR3 length: 16 amino acids. The J segment lost 2 bases and the V segment lost 4 bases, leaving 7 bases of the junction unmatched. CDR3 residues: CASSARTGQGNYGYTF. Written as DNA, the CDR3 is TGTGCCAGCAGTGCCAGAACGGGACAGGGGAACTATGGCTACACCTTC.

The V call is TRBV13, the J call TRBJ2-7; 7 bases align to TRBD1. The germline gives CDR1 PRHDT, CDR2 FYEKMQ (reference sequence). V was pared by 3 bases and J by 4 bases, with 6 bases of the junction left unmatched. The CDR3 runs to 14 residues. The CDR3 sequence: CASSFRDSRYEQYF. In nucleotides, the CDR3 is TGTGCCAGCAGCTTCCGGGACAGCCGGTACGAGCAGTACTTC.

This chain's CDR3 is CASSDAGPEQYF. The CDR3 bases are TGCGCCAGCAGTGATGCGGGTCCCGAGCAGTACTTC. The chain joins TRBV10-1 to TRBJ2-7; maybe TRBD2 (5 bases). The CDR3 runs to 12 residues. Germline values: CDR1 WNHNN, CDR2 SYGVQD (reference sequence). The V end was cut by 3 bases, the J end by 6 bases, with 9 bases between.

The V gene is TRBV2, the J gene TRBJ1-1; D unclear. Trimming removed 4 bases from V and 8 bases from J, with 5 bases in between. There are 10 residues in the CDR3. Looked up from germline, CDR1 is SNHLY and CDR2 is FYNNEI. DNA for the CDR3: TGTGCCAGCAGTGTGAGGGAAGCTTTCTTT. Translated: CASSVREAFF.